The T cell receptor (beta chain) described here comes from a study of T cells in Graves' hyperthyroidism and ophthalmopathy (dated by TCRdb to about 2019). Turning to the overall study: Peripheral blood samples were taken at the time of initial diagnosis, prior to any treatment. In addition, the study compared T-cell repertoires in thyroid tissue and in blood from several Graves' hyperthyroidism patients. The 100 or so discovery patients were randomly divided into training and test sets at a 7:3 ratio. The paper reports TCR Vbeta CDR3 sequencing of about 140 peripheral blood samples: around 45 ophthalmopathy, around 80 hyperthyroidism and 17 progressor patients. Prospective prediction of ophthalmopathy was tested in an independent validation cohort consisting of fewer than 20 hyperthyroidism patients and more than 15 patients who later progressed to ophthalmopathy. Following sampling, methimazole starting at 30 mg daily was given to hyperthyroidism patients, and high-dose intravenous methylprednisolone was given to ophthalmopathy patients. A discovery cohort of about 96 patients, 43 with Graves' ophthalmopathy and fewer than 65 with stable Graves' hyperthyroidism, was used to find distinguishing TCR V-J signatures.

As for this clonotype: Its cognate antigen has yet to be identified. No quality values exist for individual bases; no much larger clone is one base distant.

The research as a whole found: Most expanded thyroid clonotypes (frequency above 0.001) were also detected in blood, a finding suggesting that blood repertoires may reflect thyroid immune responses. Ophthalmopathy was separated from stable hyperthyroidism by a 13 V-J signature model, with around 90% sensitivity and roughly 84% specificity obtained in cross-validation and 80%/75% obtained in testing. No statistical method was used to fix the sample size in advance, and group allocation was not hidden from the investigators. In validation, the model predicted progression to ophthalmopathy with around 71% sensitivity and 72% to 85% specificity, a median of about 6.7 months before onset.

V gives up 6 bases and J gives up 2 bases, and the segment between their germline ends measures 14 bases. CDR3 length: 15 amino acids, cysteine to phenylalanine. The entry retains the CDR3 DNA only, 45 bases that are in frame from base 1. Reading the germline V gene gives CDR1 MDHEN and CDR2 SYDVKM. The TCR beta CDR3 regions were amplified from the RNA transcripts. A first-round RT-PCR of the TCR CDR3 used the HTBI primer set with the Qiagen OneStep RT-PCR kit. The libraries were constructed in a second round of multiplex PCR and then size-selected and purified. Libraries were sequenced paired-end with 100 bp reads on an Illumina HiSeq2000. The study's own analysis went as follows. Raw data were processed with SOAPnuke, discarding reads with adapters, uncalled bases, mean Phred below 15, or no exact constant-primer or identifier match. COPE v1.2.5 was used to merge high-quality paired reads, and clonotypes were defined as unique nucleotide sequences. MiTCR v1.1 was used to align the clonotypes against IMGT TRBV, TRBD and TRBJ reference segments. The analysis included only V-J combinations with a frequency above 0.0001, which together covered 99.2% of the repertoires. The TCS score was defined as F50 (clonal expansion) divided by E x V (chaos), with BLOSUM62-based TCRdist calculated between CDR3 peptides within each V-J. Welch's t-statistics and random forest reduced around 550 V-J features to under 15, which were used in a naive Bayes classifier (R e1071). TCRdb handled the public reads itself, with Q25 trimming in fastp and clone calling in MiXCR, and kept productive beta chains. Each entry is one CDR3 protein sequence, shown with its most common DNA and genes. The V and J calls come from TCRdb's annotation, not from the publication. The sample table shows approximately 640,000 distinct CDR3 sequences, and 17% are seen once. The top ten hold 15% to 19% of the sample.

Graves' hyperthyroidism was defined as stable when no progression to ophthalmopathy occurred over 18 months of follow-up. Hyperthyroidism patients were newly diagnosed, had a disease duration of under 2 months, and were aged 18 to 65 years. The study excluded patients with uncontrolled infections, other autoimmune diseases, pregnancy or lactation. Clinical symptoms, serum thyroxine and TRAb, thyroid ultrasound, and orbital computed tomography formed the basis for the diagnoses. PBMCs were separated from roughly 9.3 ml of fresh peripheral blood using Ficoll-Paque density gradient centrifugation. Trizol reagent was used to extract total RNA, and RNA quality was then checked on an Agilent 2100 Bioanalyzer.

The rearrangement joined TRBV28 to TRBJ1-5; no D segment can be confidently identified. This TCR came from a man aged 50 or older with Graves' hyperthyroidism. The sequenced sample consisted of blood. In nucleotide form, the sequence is TGTGCCAGCAGCTCAAGAGGGTCTGGCAATCAGCCCCAGCATTTT. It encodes CASSSRGSGNQPQHF.